This TCR beta chain appears in the sequencing data of a study of cytomegalovirus exposure and HLA in healthy donors (dated by TCRdb to about 2017). About the investigation overall: An earlier analysis of a few hundred of the donors reported about 260 Gb of sequence data and roughly 120 million unique TCR beta sequences obtained from about 179 million T cells. An early release that covered fewer than 750 HLA-typed donors contained approximately 300 gigabases of sequencing data and tens of millions of unique TCR sequences. Of the 350 to 450 genotyped donors, 70% to 90% were placed in the genetic ancestry cluster associated with self-reported Caucasian donors. The study aimed to test whether signatures of past pathogen exposure could be identified by cataloging public T cell receptors. The T cell repertoires of 666 subjects were profiled by immunosequencing and related to cytomegalovirus serostatus. Besides the first cohort of under 700 subjects, a separate validation cohort made up of around 120 different subjects was used. High-throughput TCR immunosequencing, statistical association of individual TCRs with disease status, and machine learning were combined to predict cytomegalovirus infection status. A later analysis re-examined previously published TCR beta repertoires from around 670 donors and added high-resolution HLA genotyping to investigate patterns of TCR occurrence. Rather than using new phenotypic data, the later analysis identified candidate immune exposures from TCR beta sequences and from how often those sequences occurred across donors. In an earlier analysis of about 590 of the donors, high-throughput TCR beta sequencing was used to judge whether each TCR beta V gene segment behaved as functional or pseudogenic. Donor age, sex, ethnicity and CMV serostatus were compiled together with the repertoire data. A later genetic analysis used genome-wide SNP genotypes for about 60% of the roughly 670 donors, treating that subset as a discovery cohort. All discovery cohort repertoires had been generated using a single sequencing platform. HLA typing included class I and class II loci at four-digit resolution. The number of donors typed differed by locus, with about 629-630 for A, B, C, DRB1 and DQB1, 522 for DQA1, about 610 for DPA1, and under 490 for DPB1. Because of strong linkage in the cohort, 5 or 6 DR-DQ haplotypes were treated as single units for association and clustering. Among approximately 370 genotyped donors of the cohort, an average of approximately 240,000 unique TCR beta nucleotide sequences was sequenced per donor, of which 15% to 20% were non-productive.

The library relied on the immunoSEQ multiplex PCR assay. The multiplex PCR relied on a mix of 60 forward primers for TCR Vbeta segments and 13 reverse primers for TCR Jbeta segments. A multiplex PCR assay on genomic DNA amplified the CDR3 region of rearranged TCR beta genes. On the Illumina HiSeq System, the amplified TCR beta libraries were sequenced as 87-base-pair reads. Under the source paper's analysis protocol: Across the 670 or so repertoires, a later analysis counted 80 million or so unique TCR beta chains, about 10 million of which were shared by at least two donors. Raw reads were error-corrected and collapsed into unique sequences with a nearest-neighbor algorithm that merged closely related sequences to remove PCR and sequencing errors. To assign V, D and J gene segments, CDR3 sequences were aligned to IMGT reference sequences. Each retained sequence needed at least a six-nucleotide match to both a V gene segment and a J gene segment. Rearrangements were called productive when the CDR3 lacked stop codons and stayed in frame with V and J; all others were non-productive. CDR3 was defined according to IMGT convention as the region running from the second conserved V-encoded cysteine to the conserved J-encoded phenylalanine. The earlier analysis of 500 to 650 of the donors excluded any sequence lacking an unambiguous match to a single V gene segment. An earlier analysis of approximately 590 of the donors classified V segments as functional when productive rearrangements were above 56.7% and as segregating when the standard deviation between donors was above 5%. A statistical classification framework was built to diagnose cytomegalovirus status from the catalog of TCR beta chain sequences. In a later analysis, TCR nucleotide sequences were compared against IMGT/GENE-DB human TR gene sequences so that V and J genes could be assigned. In a later analysis, CDR3 sequences and most-parsimonious VDJ recombination scenarios were assigned using the TCRdist pipeline. In a later analysis, each TCR beta chain was defined by its CDR3 amino acid sequence together with its V-gene family, and reads lacking a unique V-gene family were excluded. A later analysis removed over 500 highly shared, low-generation-probability nucleotide sequences to deal with suspected cross-contamination and a sequencing artifact. For each public chain, a later analysis derived a clonal expansion index from normalized ranks of inferred template counts within each repertoire. In a later analysis, generation probabilities were computed with a VDJ recombination model fitted to out-of-frame rearrangements, and the resulting probabilities were checked against IGoR. A later analysis scored TCR-TCR, TCR-HLA and TCR-CMV co-occurrence with hypergeometric tests, applying a repertoire-size bias correction to TCR pairs. In a later analysis, false discovery rates were estimated by permuting HLA or CMV assignments 20 times. In a later analysis, co-occurring TCRs were grouped with DBSCAN, and TCRdist sequence similarity was added when clustering was performed within HLA-allele-positive subsets. Repertoires with fewer than 30,000 or more than 120,000 public chains, plus five repertoires with anomalous nucleotide sharing, were excluded from co-occurrence clustering. TCRdb mirrors the immuneACCESS table, restricted to in-frame sequences. Some clones are absent from its copies; in checked studies, under half trace to an unresolved V gene, and the reason for the others is unknown. V, J and clone size derive from that table, while D and trimming were established from the DNA sequence. In all, the sample holds fewer than 250,000 clones, and approximately 82% of those were seen once. The ten largest make up 1.5% to 2% of the sample.

The research as a whole found: In an earlier analysis of approximately 590 of the donors, most TCR beta V segments appeared in productive rearrangements about 87% or about 30% of the time, broadly matching IMGT annotations. A further reported finding was that TCR beta sequences accurately predicted the HLA-A and HLA-B alleles for most subjects in the first cohort. CMV serostatus was the only immune exposure information available for the cohort. Because some donors lacked HLA typing at each locus, the association tests relied only on the typed subset. The classifier was reported to diagnose cytomegalovirus status with high specificity and sensitivity in both the original and validation cohorts. A later genetic analysis associated a missense DCLRE1C variant with V-gene and J-gene trimming of TCR beta chains, and an independent cohort replicated the association. In a later analysis, several top co-occurrence clusters were reported to appear linked to parvovirus B19, influenza, CMV and Epstein-Barr virus. A few of the identified cytomegalovirus-associated TCR beta chains were confirmed in vitro to be specific for cytomegalovirus antigens. A later genetic analysis reported fewer N-insertions in productive TCRs among donors in an Asian-associated ancestry cluster than the approximately 670-donor mean. In a later analysis, the rate of TCR association differed among HLA loci, with DRB1 alleles having the most associated TCRs and HLA-C alleles having the fewest. Some IMGT-functional V segments, including TRBV6-2 and TRBV6-3, could not be distinguished by the 87-base-pair reads and were therefore excluded. Correlated functional status among segregating V segments might be attributable to linkage disequilibrium, but an unknown experimental factor could not be ruled out. Assigning TCR associations to individual alleles was difficult when HLA alleles, especially DR and DQ, strongly co-occurred. In this cohort, only TCR beta chains were sequenced, and detectable features were limited by the absence of alpha or paired-chain data. In a later analysis, most CMV-associated TCR beta chains were found to appear HLA-restricted, with HLA associations seemingly driven largely by CMV exposure. Roughly uniform sequencing depth across donors was assumed in presence/absence analyses, although this assumption may not hold. A group of highly shared sequence variants was considered likely to be a technical artifact of the sequencing pipeline. A total of about 180 TCR beta chains were listed by the study as associated with cytomegalovirus. It was suggested by the authors that the approach could potentially be generalized to other disease states and immunological phenotypes. While some public TCRs were present in many individuals, most TCR sequences turned up only very rarely across donors. At a false discovery rate of 0.05, a later analysis linked 15,000 to 20,000 TCR beta sequences to specific HLA alleles. Compared with equally common non-associated chains, HLA-associated TCR beta chains in a later analysis were more clonally expanded and had lower generation probabilities. Because counts were too low, about 15 rarely observed V segments, including chromosome 9 orphons, were left out of the earlier analysis of about 500 of the donors.

Concerning this clone: Its antigen remains unidentified. It has no much larger one-base neighbor in the sample; base qualities were not kept.

The cohort was made up of approximately 670 healthy bone marrow donors. At the time of sampling, all cohort members were nominally healthy, though unrecorded immune exposures were likely present. The donor tested CMV seropositive, placing the donor among the 250 to 300 seropositive members of the cohort. Every donor gave a peripheral blood sample, and the peripheral blood mononuclear cells from that sample were used for TCR beta sequencing. Genomic DNA was extracted from the blood cell samples with the Qiagen DNeasy Blood Extraction Kit. Trimming leaves V shorter by 6 bases and J shorter by 4 bases, with the junction holding 5 bases beyond the gene matches. Inclusive of the bounding cysteine and phenylalanine, the CDR3 is 13 residues long. The sequence is cut down to CDR3 DNA, 39 bases in frame from base 1. CDR1 and CDR2 (SQVTM, ANQGSEA) derive from the germline V gene.

Recombination joined TRBV29-1 with TRBJ2-7, and 11 bases in between align with TRBD2. The source of this sequence is a man in his forties in good health and CMV-seropositive. The sequenced sample consisted of PBMCs. CDR3 region: CSVPGTSGYEQYF. The DNA reads TGCAGCGTCCCCGGGACTAGCGGATACGAGCAGTACTTC.